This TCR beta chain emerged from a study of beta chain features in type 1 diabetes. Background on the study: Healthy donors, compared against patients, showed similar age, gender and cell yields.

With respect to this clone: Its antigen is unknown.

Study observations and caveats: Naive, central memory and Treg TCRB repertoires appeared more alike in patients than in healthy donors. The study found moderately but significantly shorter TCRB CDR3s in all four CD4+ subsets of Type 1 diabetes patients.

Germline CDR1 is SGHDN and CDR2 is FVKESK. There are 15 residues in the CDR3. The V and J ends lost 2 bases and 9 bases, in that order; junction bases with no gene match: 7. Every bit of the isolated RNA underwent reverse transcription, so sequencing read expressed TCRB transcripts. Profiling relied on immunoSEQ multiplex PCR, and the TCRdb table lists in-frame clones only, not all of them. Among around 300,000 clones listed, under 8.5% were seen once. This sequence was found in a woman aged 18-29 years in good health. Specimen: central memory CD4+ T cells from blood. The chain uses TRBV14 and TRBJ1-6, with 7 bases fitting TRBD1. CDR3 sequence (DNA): TGTGCCAGCAGCCAATCCGGGACAGTGGGTTCACCCCTCCACTTT. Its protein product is CASSQSGTVGSPLHF.